What follows describes a single T cell receptor (beta chain). The data were taken from a study of blood T cell repertoires in COVID-19. Study at large: Samples taken during acute and convalescent COVID-19 were collected in the United States, Italy and Spain.

The germline CDR1 and CDR2 sequences are SGDLS and YYNGEE. The CDR3 has 15 residues. Trimming cost V 0 bases and J 3 bases; bases outside gene matches: 6. This table comes from immunoSEQ multiplex PCR, and its TCRdb copy is limited to in-frame clones, with some not included. Of a few hundred thousand clones detected, approximately 90% appear once; the ten largest clones hold roughly 6.3%. The chain joins TRBV9 to TRBJ2-7; 7 bases map to TRBD1. The TCR sequence derives from a woman between 50 and 59 years old with COVID-19, enrolled during active disease. The sample taken for sequencing was peripheral blood. The CDR3 nucleotides are TGTGCCAGCAGCGTAGGACAGGGCGCCTTCTACGAGCAGTACTTC. Its protein is CASSVGQGAFYEQYF.